What follows are 16 T cell receptor beta chains derived from one specimen sequenced in a study of post-analysis software for immune sequencing data. For these TCRs, the target antigens are not known. The study, taken as a whole, reports: With TRBV5-6, TRBV5-1 and TRBV20-1 included, 4 to 6 TRBV segments were more frequent in patients than in controls.

The TCR beta cDNA libraries carried unique molecular identifiers. TCRdb independently ran MiXCR on the PCR reads; one entry per CDR3 protein. The data hold roughly 620,000 distinct CDR3 sequences, with 44% observed a single time. The sequenced material came from blood. Receptor source: a girl under 18 with multiple sclerosis.

The CDR3 reads CASSLEHRGGQYF. The CDR3, as DNA: TGTGCCAGCAGCTTAGAACACCGAGGAGGGCAGTACTTC. The chain combines TRBV11-2 with TRBJ2-7, with TRBD2 as a possible D gene (5 bases). Germline V gene sequence: CDR1 SGHAT, CDR2 FQNNGV. Trimming took 0 bases from V and 9 from J, leaving 12 bases between them. This CDR3 spans 13 amino acids.

The chain couples TRBV20-1 to TRBJ2-3, with 9 bases matching TRBD2. From germline, CDR1 is DFQATT and CDR2 SNEGSKA (reference sequence). With V trimmed by 6 bases and J by 8 bases, 9 bases remained unmatched. This CDR3 region has 13 residues. DNA for the CDR3: TGCAGTGCCAGTAGCGGGAGTGGGCCTACGCAGTATTTT. Its translation is CSASSGSGPTQYF.

CDR3 in amino acids: CASSSGEPNDQPQHF. CDR3 sequence (DNA): TGTGCCAGCAGCTCAGGGGAACCGAACGATCAGCCCCAGCATTTT. The chain recombines TRBV7-9 with TRBJ1-5, with a possible D match to TRBD1 (6 bases). Germline lookup yields CDR1 SEHNR and CDR2 FQNEAQ (reference sequence). V lost 4 bases and J 5 bases, leaving 15 bases between the germline ends. This CDR3 comprises 15 residues.

The chain has TRBV10-3 and TRBJ1-2; TRBD1 matches 7 bases. Trimming cost V 7 bases and J 2 bases; bases outside gene matches: 4. Germline V gene data show CDR1 as ENHRY and CDR2 as SYGVKD. The CDR3 has 13 amino acids. CDR3: CAIKGRGNYGYTF. As DNA, the CDR3 is TGTGCCATCAAGGGCAGGGGGAACTATGGCTACACCTTC.

V usage is TRBV4-1 and J usage is TRBJ2-3, with 8 nucleotides matching TRBD2. The V gene's germline CDR1 is MGHRA and CDR2 YSYEKL. This CDR3 is 16 amino acids long. V lost 0 bases and J lost 0; bases outside the gene matches: 2. The CDR3 protein is CASSQDASGSTDTQYF. The CDR3, as DNA: TGCGCCAGCAGCCAAGATGCTAGCGGGAGCACAGATACGCAGTATTTT.

The chain combines TRBV7-9 with TRBJ1-5; D might be TRBD1 (6 bases). V gave up 1 base and J gave up 8 bases, with 12 bases separating them. The CDR3 contains 14 residues. CDR1 SEHNR and CDR2 FQNEAQ come from the germline V gene (reference sequence). The CDR3, as DNA: TGTGCCAGCAGCTTAGAGGGGACAACCGAGCCCCAGCATTTT. Protein product: CASSLEGTTEPQHF.

This clonotype was counted at least ten times. The chain has TRBV7-2 and TRBJ2-3; 9 nucleotides match TRBD2. Losses at the gene ends were 5 bases for V and 1 base for J; bases not matched to a gene: 4. The germline CDR1 and CDR2 sequences are SGHTA and FQGNSA. The CDR3 runs 15 residues. The CDR3 region is CASSGLAGRTDTQYF. Written as DNA, the CDR3 is TGTGCCAGCAGCGGCCTAGCGGGGCGCACAGATACGCAGTATTTT.

This clonotype was seen only once. An end of the junction does not agree with germline; a read error may underlie this. This chain joins TRBV2 and TRBJ2-3; D may be TRBD1 (5 bases). This CDR3 has 16 amino acids. Germline values: CDR1 SNHLY, CDR2 FYNNEI. CDR3 DNA sequence: TGTGCCAGCAGACCTACAGGCACATTATCCACAGATACGAAGTATTTT. This gives the protein CASRPTGTLSTDTKYF.

The gene calls are TRBV9 and TRBJ2-1; perhaps TRBD2 as D (5 bases). The CDR3 length is 16 residues. Per germline, CDR1 SGDLS and CDR2 YYNGEE. Trimming pared 3 bases from V and 8 bases from J, leaving 21 bases between. The DNA of the CDR3 is TGTGCCAGCAGCGCCGGTCGGGAAAGAACTTACGATGAGCAGTTCTTC. It specifies CASSAGRERTYDEQFF. The full variable domain, rest sourced from reference TRBV9 and TRBJ2-1, is DSGVTQTPKHLITATGQRVTLRCSPRSGDLSVYWYQQSLDQGLQFLIQYYNGEERAKGNILERFSAQQFPDLHSELNLSSLELGDSALYFCASSAGRERTYDEQFFGPGTRLTVL.

The chain carries TRBV11-2 and TRBJ2-4; D unclear. The CDR3 extends over 15 amino acids. CDR1 and CDR2 from the germline V gene are SGHAT and FQNNGV. Trimming left V 3 bases short and J 0 bases short, with 9 bases between. CDR3 sequence reads: CASSFTELAKNIQYF. In nucleotides, the CDR3 is TGTGCCAGCAGCTTTACGGAACTAGCCAAAAACATTCAGTACTTC. Drawing the rest from reference TRBV11-2 and TRBJ2-4, the complete variable domain is EAGVAQSPRYKIIEKRQSVAFWCNPISGHATLYWYQQILGQGPKLLIQFQNNGVVDDSQLPKDRFSAERLKGVDSTLKIQPAKLEDSAVYLCASSFTELAKNIQYFGAGTRLSVL.

The chain links TRBV10-3 to TRBJ2-1; TRBD2 matches at 11 bases. The CDR3 sequence is 15 residues long. CDR1 ENHRY and CDR2 SYGVKD come from the germline V gene. After removal of 4 bases from V and 5 bases from J, the junction contained 4 bases not matched to a gene. The CDR3 nucleotides are TGTGCCATCAGTGCGGGTAGCGGGAGGGACAATGAGCAGTTCTTC. Protein: CAISAGSGRDNEQFF.

This clonotype has a handful of counts. The V call is TRBV12-3 or TRBV12-4, the J call TRBJ2-5; the D call may be TRBD1 or TRBD2 (5 bases each). Trimming removed 5 bases at V and 2 bases at J, with 12 bases between. This CDR3 has 14 residues. The CDR3 DNA is TGTGCCAGCAGTGGGACGCCGGGACAAGAGACCCAGTACTTC. Protein product: CASSGTPGQETQYF.

This rearrangement joins TRBV4-1 to TRBJ2-5, with D possibly being TRBD1 or TRBD2 (5 bases each). V was cut by 5 bases and J by 1 base, with 11 bases left in between. The CDR3 sequence is 14 residues long. CDR1 is MGHRA, CDR2 YSYEKL, per germline. This CDR3 reads CASSSPGRQETQYF. CDR3 nucleotide sequence: TGCGCCAGCAGCTCACCGGGACGCCAAGAGACCCAGTACTTC.

J is TRBJ2-7 and V is TRBV6-6, with D tentatively TRBD2 (5 bases). With 5 bases removed from V and 3 bases from J, the gap between germline ends came to 8 bases. The CDR3 is 12 residues long. Per the germline V gene, CDR1 is MNHNY and CDR2 is SVGAGI (reference sequence). CDR3 amino acids: CASSIRDYEQYF. DNA of the CDR3: TGTGCCAGCAGTATCCGGGACTACGAGCAGTACTTC.

This clonotype has just a few counts. The genes are TRBV4-2 and TRBJ2-5, with 8 bases fitting TRBD2. CDR3 length equals 16 residues. V lost 0 bases, J lost 4 bases, and 7 bases stayed unmatched. Germline CDR1 reads LGHNA; CDR2 reads YNFKEQ. CDR3 sequence: CASSQENSGVPETQYF. The CDR3 nucleotides read TGTGCCAGCAGCCAAGAGAATAGCGGGGTCCCAGAGACCCAGTACTTC.

V usage is TRBV7-9 and J usage is TRBJ1-1; D uncertain. CDR1 and CDR2 (germline): SEHNR, FQNEAQ (reference sequence). Trimming took off 4 bases at V and 0 bases at J, with 21 bases between the two ends. This CDR3 spans 18 amino acids. CDR3 DNA sequence: TGTGCCAGCAGCTCCCTCATAAGACCTTCCGGGGTGAACACTGAAGCTTTCTTT. Amino acid sequence: CASSSLIRPSGVNTEAFF.